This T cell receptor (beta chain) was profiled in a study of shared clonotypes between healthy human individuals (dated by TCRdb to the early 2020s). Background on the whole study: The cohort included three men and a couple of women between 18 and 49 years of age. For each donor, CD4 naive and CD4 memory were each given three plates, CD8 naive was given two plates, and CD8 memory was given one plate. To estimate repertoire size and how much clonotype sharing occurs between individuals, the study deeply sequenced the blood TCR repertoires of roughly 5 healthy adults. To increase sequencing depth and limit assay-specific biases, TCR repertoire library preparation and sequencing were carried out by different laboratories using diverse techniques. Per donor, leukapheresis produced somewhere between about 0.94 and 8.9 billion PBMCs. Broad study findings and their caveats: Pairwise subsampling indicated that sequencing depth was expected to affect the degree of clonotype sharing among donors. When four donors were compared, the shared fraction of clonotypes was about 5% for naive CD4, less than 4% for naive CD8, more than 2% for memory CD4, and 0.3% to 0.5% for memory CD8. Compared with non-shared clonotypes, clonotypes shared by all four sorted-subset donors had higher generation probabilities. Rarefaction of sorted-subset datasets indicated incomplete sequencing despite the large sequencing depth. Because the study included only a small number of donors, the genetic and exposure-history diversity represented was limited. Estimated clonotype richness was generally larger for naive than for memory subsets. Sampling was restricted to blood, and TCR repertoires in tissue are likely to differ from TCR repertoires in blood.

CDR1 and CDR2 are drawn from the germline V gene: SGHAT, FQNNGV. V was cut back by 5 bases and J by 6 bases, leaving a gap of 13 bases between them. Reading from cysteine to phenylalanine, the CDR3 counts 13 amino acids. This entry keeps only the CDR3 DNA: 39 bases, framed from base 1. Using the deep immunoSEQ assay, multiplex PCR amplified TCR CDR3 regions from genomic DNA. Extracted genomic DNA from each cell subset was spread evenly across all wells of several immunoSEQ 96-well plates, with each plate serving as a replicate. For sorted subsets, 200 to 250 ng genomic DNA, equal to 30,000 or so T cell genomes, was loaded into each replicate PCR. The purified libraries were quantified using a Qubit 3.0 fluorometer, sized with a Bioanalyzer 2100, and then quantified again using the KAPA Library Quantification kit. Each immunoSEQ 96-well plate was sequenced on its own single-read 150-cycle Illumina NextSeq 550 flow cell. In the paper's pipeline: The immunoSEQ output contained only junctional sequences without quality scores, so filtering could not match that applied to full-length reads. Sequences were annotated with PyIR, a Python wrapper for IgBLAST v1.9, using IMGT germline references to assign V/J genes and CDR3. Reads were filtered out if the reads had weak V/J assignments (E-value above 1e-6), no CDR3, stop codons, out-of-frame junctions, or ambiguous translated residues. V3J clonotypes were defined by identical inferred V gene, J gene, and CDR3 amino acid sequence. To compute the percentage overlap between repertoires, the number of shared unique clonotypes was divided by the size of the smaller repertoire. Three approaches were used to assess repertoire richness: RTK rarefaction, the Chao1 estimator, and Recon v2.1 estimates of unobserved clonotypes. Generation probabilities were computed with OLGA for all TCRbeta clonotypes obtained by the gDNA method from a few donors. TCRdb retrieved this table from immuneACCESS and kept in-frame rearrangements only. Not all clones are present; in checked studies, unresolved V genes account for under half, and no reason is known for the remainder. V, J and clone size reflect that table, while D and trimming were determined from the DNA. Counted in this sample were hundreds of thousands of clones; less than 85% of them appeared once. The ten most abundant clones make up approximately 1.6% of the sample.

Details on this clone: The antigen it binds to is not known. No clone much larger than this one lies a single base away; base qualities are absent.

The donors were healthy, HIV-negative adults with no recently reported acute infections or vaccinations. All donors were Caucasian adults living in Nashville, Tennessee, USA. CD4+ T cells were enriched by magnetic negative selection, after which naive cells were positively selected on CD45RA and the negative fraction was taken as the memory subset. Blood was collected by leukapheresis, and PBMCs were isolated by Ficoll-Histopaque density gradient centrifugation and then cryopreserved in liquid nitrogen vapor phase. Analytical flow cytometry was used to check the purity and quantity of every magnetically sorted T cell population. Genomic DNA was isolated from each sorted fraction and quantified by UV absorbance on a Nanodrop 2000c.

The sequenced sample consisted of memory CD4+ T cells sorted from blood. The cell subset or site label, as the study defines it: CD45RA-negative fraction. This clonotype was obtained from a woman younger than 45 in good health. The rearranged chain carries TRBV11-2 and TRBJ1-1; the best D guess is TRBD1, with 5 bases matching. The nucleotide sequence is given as TGTGCCAGCAGCCCGGAGGGAGGGGCTGAAGCTTTCTTT. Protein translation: CASSPEGGAEAFF.